Shown below are 2 T cell receptor beta chains from a single sample sequenced in a study of PD-L1 blockade in urothelial cancer. Time point specified: pretreatment peripheral blood. Sequencing used immunoSEQ multiplex PCR; TCRdb keeps in-frame clones, though not all of them. This table has about 50,000 clones, approximately 79% appearing once. This sample comprised PBMCs, obtained around atezolizumab (anti-PD-L1) treatment. These receptors all stem from a man aged 65-85 years with urothelial cancer.

The J gene is TRBJ2-5, the V gene TRBV5-1; TRBD1 is a possible D gene (6 bases). Trimming removed 2 bases at V and 3 bases at J, with 8 bases between. This CDR3 contains 13 residues. CDR1 and CDR2 from the germline V gene are SGHRS and YFSETQ. In nucleotides, the CDR3 is TGCGCCAGCAGCTTCTCAGGGGAAGAGACCCAGTACTTC. Its translation: CASSFSGEETQYF.

The chain links TRBV28 to TRBJ1-2; weak D call: TRBD1 (5 bases). The V gene's germline CDR1 is MDHEN and CDR2 SYDVKM. Trimming stripped 6 bases from V and 13 bases from J, with 18 bases between. The CDR3 is 12 amino acids. The CDR3 spells CASSPPLGDCTF. CDR3 bases: TGTGCCAGCAGCCCACCTCTGGGGGACTGCACCTTC.